This T cell receptor (beta chain) was sequenced for a study of blood T cell repertoires in COVID-19. Study overall: PBMCs, B-cell-depleted T cells, or T cells were the source of the cDNA or gDNA that made up the material.

The ends were cut back, 4 bases at V and 5 bases at J, with 11 bases in the middle. The CDR3 runs 13 residues. Germline V CDR1 and CDR2: MGHRA, YSYEKL. Assay used: immunoSEQ multiplex PCR; TCRdb lists only in-frame clones, some missing. The sample records 250,000 to 400,000 clones, around 90% being singletons. The sequence derives from a man aged 50-59 years with active or convalescent COVID-19. The chain combines TRBV4-1 with TRBJ2-5; D gene uncertain. The sample taken for sequencing was peripheral blood. Here the CDR3 reads CASSREDRETQYF. Written as DNA, the CDR3 is TGCGCCAGCAGCCGCGAGGATCGGGAGACCCAGTACTTC.